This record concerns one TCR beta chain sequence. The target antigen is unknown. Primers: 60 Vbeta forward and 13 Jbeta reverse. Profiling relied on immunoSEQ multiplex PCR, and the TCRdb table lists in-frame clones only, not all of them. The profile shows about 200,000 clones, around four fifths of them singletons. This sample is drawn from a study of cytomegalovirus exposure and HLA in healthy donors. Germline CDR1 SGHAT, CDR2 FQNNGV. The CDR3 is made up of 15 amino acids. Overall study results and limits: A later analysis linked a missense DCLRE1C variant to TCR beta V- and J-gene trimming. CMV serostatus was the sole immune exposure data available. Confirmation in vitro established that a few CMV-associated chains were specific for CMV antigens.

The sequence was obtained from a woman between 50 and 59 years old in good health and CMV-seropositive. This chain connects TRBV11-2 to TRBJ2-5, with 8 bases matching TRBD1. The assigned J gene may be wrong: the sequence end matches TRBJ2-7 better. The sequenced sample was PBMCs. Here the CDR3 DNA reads TGTGCCAGCAGCCCAGGACAGGGACTCTCCTACGAGCAGTACTTC. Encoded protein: CASSPGQGLSYEQYF.